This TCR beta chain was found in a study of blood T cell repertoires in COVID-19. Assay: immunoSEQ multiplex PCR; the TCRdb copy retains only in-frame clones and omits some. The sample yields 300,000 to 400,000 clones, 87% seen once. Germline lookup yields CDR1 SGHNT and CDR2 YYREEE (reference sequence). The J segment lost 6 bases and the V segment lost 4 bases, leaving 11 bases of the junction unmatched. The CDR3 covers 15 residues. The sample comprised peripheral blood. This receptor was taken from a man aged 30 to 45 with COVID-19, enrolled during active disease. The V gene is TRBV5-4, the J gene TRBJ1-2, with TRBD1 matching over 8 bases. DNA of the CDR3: TGTGCCAGCAGCCCGCCCGACAGGGGAGGTAATGGCTACACCTTC. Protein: CASSPPDRGGNGYTF.